Listed below are T cell receptor beta chains from one sample, sequenced in a study of blood T cell repertoires in COVID-19. Assay: immunoSEQ multiplex PCR; the TCRdb copy retains only in-frame clones and omits some. The top ten hold 2% to 2.5% of the sample, which has roughly 250,000 clones, more than 70% seen once. Specimen: peripheral blood. The receptors were sampled from a woman between 50 and 59 years old with acute or convalescent COVID-19. Each CDR3 is given with its conserved first and last residue. The order of the fields is D gene, clone size, J gene, V gene, CDR3 protein, CDR3 DNA. A D gene is named only where the DNA matches it firmly. Only some rows state a clone size, as once, few, many or a class for expanded clones.

D: TRBD1; size: few; J: TRBJ1-1; V: TRBV10-2; CDR3: CASATGGATEAFF; DNA: TGCGCCAGCGCGACAGGGGGCGCGACTGAAGCTTTCTTT
D: NA; size: NA; J: TRBJ2-2; V: TRBV5-1; CDR3: CASSPTGYGELFF; DNA: TGCGCCAGCAGCCCCACAGGGTACGGGGAGCTGTTTTTT
D: TRBD1; size: NA; J: TRBJ2-1; V: TRBV6-1; CDR3: CASRGTGGLGEQFF; DNA: TGTGCCAGCAGGGGGACAGGGGGCTTAGGTGAGCAGTTCTTC
D: NA; size: few; J: TRBJ1-5; V: TRBV5-1; CDR3: CASSLAGSQPQHF; DNA: TGCGCCAGCAGCTTGGCCGGGAGCCAGCCCCAGCATTTT
D: TRBD2; size: NA; J: TRBJ2-7; V: TRBV7-2; CDR3: CASSRTSGNYEQYF; DNA: TGTGCCAGCAGCCGGACTAGCGGAAACTACGAGCAGTACTTC
D: TRBD1; size: NA; J: TRBJ1-2; V: TRBV28; CDR3: CASRISGTGVGYTF; DNA: TGTGCCAGCAGAATTTCCGGGACAGGGGTTGGCTACACCTTC
D: NA; size: NA; J: TRBJ2-1; V: TRBV7-7; CDR3: CASSPSGLNEQFF; DNA: TGTGCCAGCAGCCCTTCAGGGTTGAATGAGCAGTTCTTC
D: NA; size: once; J: TRBJ2-7; V: TRBV28; CDR3: CASSFFFYGSSYEQYF; DNA: TGTGCCAGCAGTTTTTTTTTCTACGGGAGCTCCTACGAGCAGTACTTC
D: NA; size: few; J: TRBJ1-3; V: TRBV9; CDR3: CASSPRGSGNTIYF; DNA: TGTGCCAGCAGCCCCCGCGGCTCTGGAAACACCATATATTTT
D: TRBD1; size: NA; J: TRBJ2-7; V: TRBV28; CDR3: CASSLRGQGARHEQYF; DNA: TGTGCCAGCAGTTTAAGGGGACAGGGGGCGCGCCACGAGCAGTACTTC
D: TRBD2; size: NA; J: TRBJ2-1; V: TRBV29-1; CDR3: CSVEEGRGNSYNEQFF; DNA: TGCAGCGTTGAAGAAGGGCGGGGGAATTCCTACAATGAGCAGTTCTTC
D: NA; size: NA; J: TRBJ1-2; V: TRBV27; CDR3: CASSLTRGSGYTF; DNA: TGTGCCAGCAGTTTAACCAGGGGCTCTGGCTACACCTTC
D: NA; size: once; J: TRBJ2-7; V: TRBV4-3; CDR3: CASSQGGGGNYEQYF; DNA: TGCGCCAGCAGCCAAGGGGGAGGCGGGAACTACGAGCAGTACTTC
D: TRBD1; size: NA; J: TRBJ1-5; V: TRBV3-1/TRBV3-2; CDR3: CASSQGQGRNQPQHF; DNA: TGTGCCAGCAGCCAAGGACAGGGACGGAATCAGCCCCAGCATTTT
D: NA; size: NA; J: TRBJ2-2; V: TRBV2; CDR3: CASSEQGGSNTGELFF; DNA: TGTGCCAGCAGTGAACAGGGAGGCTCGAACACCGGGGAGCTGTTTTTT
D: TRBD1; size: NA; J: TRBJ2-2; V: TRBV6-5; CDR3: CASNTQGAIGELFF; DNA: TGTGCCAGCAACACACAGGGGGCTATCGGGGAGCTGTTTTTT